The 28 T cell receptor beta chains below all came from one sample that was sequenced in a study of T cell repertoires in ileal Crohn's disease. The time point was: inflamed ileum from the surgical specimen. Profiled with immunoSEQ multiplex PCR; TCRdb holds only in-frame clones, not every one. Of roughly 15,000 clones listed, around 76% are singletons. Sequences were obtained from ileal tissue. These receptor sequences come from an adult with Crohn's disease.

J is TRBJ1-2 and V is TRBV5-1; maybe TRBD1 (5 bases). CDR1 SGHRS and CDR2 YFSETQ come from the germline V gene. V was shortened by 0 bases and J by 6 bases, with 15 bases between the two germline ends. The CDR3 has 15 amino acids. The CDR3 DNA reads as TGCGCCAGCAGCTTGGCTTGGGGCCCAATAGATGGCTACACCTTC. Protein: CASSLAWGPIDGYTF.

The rearrangement uses TRBV27 and TRBJ2-7; 8 nucleotides match TRBD2. The trim removed 5 bases at V and 4 bases at J, leaving 7 bases unmatched. This CDR3 spans 14 amino acids. Germline V gives CDR1 MNHEY, CDR2 SMNVEV (reference sequence). CDR3 bases: TGTGCCAGCAGTCTCAGGACGGGGGGGTACGAGCAGTACTTC. Its translation: CASSLRTGGYEQYF.

The gene calls are TRBV5-4 and TRBJ1-5; D is uncertain. The CDR3 sequence is 12 residues long. The V gene lost 1 base and the J gene lost 6 bases, with 5 bases spanning the gap. The germline V gene has CDR1 SGHNT and CDR2 YYREEE (reference sequence). This chain's CDR3 is CASSLMGQPQHF. The CDR3 nucleotides read TGTGCCAGCAGCTTGATGGGTCAGCCCCAGCATTTT.

This clone is medium-sized. The DNA for the CDR3 is TGTGCCACCGAGGGGGAGAGTGGCACTTTTAACAATGAGCAGTTCTTC. It yields the protein CATEGESGTFNNEQFF. The chain joins TRBV28 to TRBJ2-1; tentative D call: TRBD1 (6 bases). This CDR3 is 16 amino acids long. Germline V gene lookup returns CDR1 MDHEN and CDR2 SYDVKM. Trimming removed 10 bases at V and 5 bases at J, with 24 bases between.

This clone is medium-sized in the sample. The chain uses TRBV5-1 and TRBJ2-3; 12 bases align to TRBD2. CDR1 is SGHRS and CDR2 is YFSETQ in the germline V gene. The length of the CDR3 is 17 residues. Germline trimming cut 0 bases from V and 6 bases from J; bases unmatched to any gene: 8. CDR3 nucleotides: TGCGCCAGCAGCTTGGCCGCTAGCGGGGGGGCCCTCGATACGCAGTATTTT. Its translation is CASSLAASGGALDTQYF.

The CDR3 DNA is TGTGCCAGCAGTGACATGGGGCAGGAACACAATGAGCAGTTCTTC. This sequence encodes CASSDMGQEHNEQFF. The rearrangement uses TRBV25-1 and TRBJ2-1; maybe TRBD1 (5 bases). The germline V and J ends were trimmed by 3 bases and 5 bases, with 14 bases remaining between them. In germline, CDR1 is MGHDK, CDR2 SYGVNS. This CDR3 region has 15 residues.

This clone was seen a few times. The J gene is TRBJ1-4, the V gene TRBV7-2; D uncertain. Trimming shortened V by 5 bases and J by 8 bases, and 9 bases separated the two germline ends. This CDR3 contains 12 residues. The V gene's germline CDR1 is SGHTA and CDR2 FQGNSA. In DNA, the CDR3 is TGTGCCAGCAGCCCTCAGGCCGAAAAACTGTTTTTT. Amino acid sequence: CASSPQAEKLFF.

V gene TRBV27 combines with J gene TRBJ2-7; a weak D match, TRBD1 (6 bases). V dropped 0 bases and J dropped 0 bases, with 12 bases sitting between them. This CDR3 is 16 amino acids long. Germline loops: CDR1 MNHEY, CDR2 SMNVEV (reference sequence). This CDR3 is CASSLSPDSASYEQYF. The CDR3 DNA is TGTGCCAGCAGTTTATCTCCGGACAGTGCCTCCTACGAGCAGTACTTC.

The rearrangement uses TRBV5-1 and TRBJ2-7, with D perhaps matching TRBD1 (5 bases). The CDR3 has 15 residues. Germline CDR1 and CDR2: SGHRS and YFSETQ. V lost 1 base and J lost 7, with 18 bases in between. This chain's CDR3 is CASSLSTPGLEEQYF. The DNA of the CDR3 is TGCGCCAGCAGCTTGAGTACCCCAGGGTTGGAGGAGCAGTACTTC.

The chain employs TRBV11-3 and TRBJ2-1, with 8 nucleotides matching TRBD2. J was trimmed by 7 bases and V by 5 bases; bases with no gene match: 7. CDR3 size: 14 residues. Germline V gene sequence: CDR1 SGHNT, CDR2 YENEEA. CDR3 protein: CASSRGLAKNEQFF. The CDR3 region has the DNA TGTGCCAGCAGCCGAGGACTAGCTAAGAATGAGCAGTTCTTC.

The chain joins TRBV2 to TRBJ2-4, with a tentative D call TRBD2 (6 bases). Trimming stripped 3 bases from V and 12 bases from J, with 12 bases between. The V gene's germline CDR1 is SNHLY and CDR2 FYNNEI. CDR3 length: 12 amino acids. CDR3 in amino acids: CASSEGTYYQYF. Here the CDR3 DNA reads TGTGCCAGCAGTGAGGGGACTTACTATCAGTACTTC.

The chain combines TRBV4-1 with TRBJ1-4, with 7 bases identical to TRBD1. The CDR3 has 15 amino acids. The junction had 9 bases not matched to a gene; V was cut back by 3 bases and J by 8 bases. Germline CDR1 is MGHRA and CDR2 is YSYEKL. CDR3 DNA sequence: TGCGCCAGCAGCCACGCTGACAGGGAGGGGGAAAAACTGTTTTTT. Translation: CASSHADREGEKLFF.

The CDR3 DNA is TGTGCCAGCAGCTCAGGGTTCGAGCAGTACTTC. The encoded protein is CASSSGFEQYF. J is TRBJ2-7 and V is TRBV13; TRBD1 might be the D (5 bases). The V gene's germline CDR1 is PRHDT and CDR2 FYEKMQ (reference sequence). CDR3 length: 11 residues. V was shortened by 4 bases and J by 6 bases, with 7 bases between the two germline ends.

This clone appeared a single time. V usage is TRBV6-1 and J usage is TRBJ2-7, with 11 positions matching TRBD2. The CDR3 contains 17 residues. Looked up from germline, CDR1 is MNHNS and CDR2 is SASEGT. The V and J ends lost 0 bases and 4 bases, in that order; junction bases with no gene match: 8. The CDR3 region is CASSEAPPGLAGYEQYF. The CDR3 DNA follows: TGTGCCAGCAGTGAAGCTCCCCCAGGACTAGCGGGTTACGAGCAGTACTTC.

V is TRBV7-4 and J is TRBJ1-1; 12 bases are shared with TRBD1. There are 18 residues in the CDR3. Trimming removed 5 bases from V and 6 bases from J; junction bases left unmatched: 16. Germline loops: CDR1 SGHVT, CDR2 SQSDAQ. The CDR3 region is CASSPLGDRGLLNAEAFF. CDR3 in DNA: TGTGCCAGCAGCCCTCTCGGGGACAGGGGGCTCTTAAACGCTGAAGCTTTCTTT.

The chain links TRBV10-3 to TRBJ1-6, with D unresolved. The CDR3 totals 15 residues. Trimming took 11 bases from V and 8 from J, leaving 22 bases between them. Germline loops: CDR1 ENHRY, CDR2 SYGVKD. The CDR3 DNA reads TGTGCCGTGGCAGGCGGCGTCGGCGGAGATTCACCCCTCCACTTT. Residues: CAVAGGVGGDSPLHF.

This clone was counted between two and nine times. The V and J genes are TRBV4-1 and TRBJ2-2; D gene uncertain. The germline gives CDR1 MGHRA, CDR2 YSYEKL. Deletions cut 3 bases from V and 2 bases from J, with 4 bases between. The CDR3 runs 13 residues. The chain's CDR3 is CASSQLNTGELFF. The CDR3 nucleotides read TGCGCCAGCAGCCAGCTAAACACCGGGGAGCTGTTTTTT.

The table lists this clone with a count of one. The V gene is TRBV2, the J gene TRBJ1-6, with TRBD1 matching 7 bases. CDR1 and CDR2 from the germline V gene are SNHLY and FYNNEI. Germline trimming cut 3 bases from V and 10 bases from J; bases unmatched to any gene: 9. This CDR3 region has 15 residues. The CDR3 loop is CASSDRTGGRSPLHF. The CDR3 DNA reads TGTGCCAGCAGTGATAGGACAGGCGGGCGCTCACCCCTCCACTTT.

The chain recombines TRBV5-1 with TRBJ2-3; D is possibly TRBD1 (6 bases). CDR1 is SGHRS and CDR2 is YFSETQ in the germline V gene. The CDR3 runs to 17 residues. V lost 2 bases and J 3 bases, leaving 19 bases between the germline ends. The DNA for the CDR3 is TGCGCCAGCAGCTTCAACATCGCCATTACAGGGACAGATACGCAGTATTTT. Translation gives CASSFNIAITGTDTQYF.

The chain's CDR3 is CASSTRQGVGTGELFF. The CDR3 coding sequence is TGTGCCAGCAGCACACGACAGGGGGTAGGAACCGGGGAGCTGTTTTTT. This sequence joins TRBV7-6 and TRBJ2-2; TRBD1 matches at 9 bases. Trimming took 5 bases from V and 5 from J; bases not matched to a gene: 9. This CDR3 contains 16 residues. From germline, CDR1 is SGHVS and CDR2 FNYEAQ. The whole variable domain, remainder taken from reference TRBV7-6 and TRBJ2-2, is GAGVSQSPRYKVTKRGQDVALRCDPISGHVSLYWYRQALGQGPEFLTYFNYEAQQDKSGLPNDRFSAERPEGSISTLTIQRTEQRDSAMYRCASSTRQGVGTGELFFGEGSRLTVL.

This sequence joins TRBV7-2 and TRBJ2-2; unclear D gene. This CDR3 is 14 amino acids long. V gave up 5 bases and J gave up 0 bases, with 7 bases separating them. CDR1 SGHTA and CDR2 FQGNSA come from the germline V gene. DNA for the CDR3: TGTGCCAGCAGCACTAACTCGAACACCGGGGAGCTGTTTTTT. It codes for CASSTNSNTGELFF.

The chain couples TRBV18 to TRBJ1-4; perhaps TRBD1 as D (5 bases). Between the trimmed V and J ends, which lost 5 bases and 8 bases, there was a span of 21 bases. This CDR3 is 16 amino acids long. Germline V gives CDR1 KGHSH, CDR2 LQKENI. The CDR3: CASSAVRGEEGEKLFF. The CDR3 coding sequence is TGTGCCAGCTCAGCGGTTAGGGGTGAAGAAGGGGAAAAACTGTTTTTT.

The CDR3: CASSLDMRAQVSYEQYF. The CDR3, as DNA: TGTGCCAGCAGCTTAGATATGCGGGCCCAGGTCTCCTACGAGCAGTACTTC. The chain uses TRBV11-2 and TRBJ2-7; a possible D gene is TRBD2 (5 bases). The V gene lost 0 bases and the J gene lost 0 bases, with 15 bases spanning the gap. This CDR3 contains 17 residues. Per germline, CDR1 SGHAT and CDR2 FQNNGV.

This chain uses TRBV27 with TRBJ1-2, with D hard to call. The V end lost 7 bases, the J end lost 2 bases, and 11 bases lay between the germline ends. The CDR3 is 13 residues long. Germline loops: CDR1 MNHEY, CDR2 SMNVEV (reference sequence). For the CDR3, the DNA is TGTGCCAGCAAGGAAAGCGCAAACTATGGCTACACCTTC. Amino acids: CASKESANYGYTF.

CDR3 in amino acids: CASSLGGGLFF. CDR3 nucleotides: TGTGCCAGCAGCTTAGGAGGTGGGCTGTTTTTT. The chain is built from TRBV11-2 and TRBJ1-4; D is undetermined. Germline CDR1 reads SGHAT; CDR2 reads FQNNGV. The CDR3 covers 11 residues. The ends were cut back, 1 base at V and 14 bases at J, with 8 bases in the middle.

The chain combines TRBV5-1 with TRBJ1-2; a weak D match, TRBD1 (5 bases). V dropped 1 base and J dropped 3 bases, with 7 bases sitting between them. Germline assignment: CDR1 SGHRS and CDR2 YFSETQ. This CDR3 comprises 13 residues. CDR3 nucleotide sequence: TGCGCCAGCAGCTTGAACAGGCACTATGGCTACACCTTC. It specifies CASSLNRHYGYTF.

V usage is TRBV5-5 and J usage is TRBJ2-5; 7 bases line up with TRBD2. The CDR3 extends over 15 amino acids. Losses at the gene ends were 4 bases for V and 3 bases for J; bases not matched to a gene: 9. The germline V gene has CDR1 SGHKS and CDR2 YYEKEE (reference sequence). CDR3 loop: CASSGGTKGEETQYF. The CDR3 DNA reads as TGTGCCAGCAGCGGAGGGACTAAAGGGGAAGAGACCCAGTACTTC.

The rearrangement uses TRBV28 and TRBJ1-5, with D unclear. The CDR3 contains 13 residues. Germline V gene data show CDR1 as MDHEN and CDR2 as SYDVKM. Trimming took off 3 bases at V and 1 base at J, with 4 bases between the two ends. CDR3 in amino acids: CASSFGSNQPQHF. The CDR3 DNA reads as TGTGCCAGCAGTTTCGGGAGCAATCAGCCCCAGCATTTT.